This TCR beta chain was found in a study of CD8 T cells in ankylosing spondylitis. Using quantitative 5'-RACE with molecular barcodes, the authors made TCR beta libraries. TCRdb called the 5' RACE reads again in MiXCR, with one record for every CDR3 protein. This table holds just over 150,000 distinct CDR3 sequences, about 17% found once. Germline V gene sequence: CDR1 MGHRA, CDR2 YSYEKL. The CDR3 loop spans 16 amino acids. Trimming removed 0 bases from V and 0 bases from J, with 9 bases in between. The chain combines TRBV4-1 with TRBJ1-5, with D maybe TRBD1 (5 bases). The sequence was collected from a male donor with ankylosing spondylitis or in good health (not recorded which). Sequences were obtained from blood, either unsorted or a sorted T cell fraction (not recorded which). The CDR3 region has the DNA TGCGCCAGCAGCCAAGATCGGGGGTATAGCAATCAGCCCCAGCATTTT. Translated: CASSQDRGYSNQPQHF.